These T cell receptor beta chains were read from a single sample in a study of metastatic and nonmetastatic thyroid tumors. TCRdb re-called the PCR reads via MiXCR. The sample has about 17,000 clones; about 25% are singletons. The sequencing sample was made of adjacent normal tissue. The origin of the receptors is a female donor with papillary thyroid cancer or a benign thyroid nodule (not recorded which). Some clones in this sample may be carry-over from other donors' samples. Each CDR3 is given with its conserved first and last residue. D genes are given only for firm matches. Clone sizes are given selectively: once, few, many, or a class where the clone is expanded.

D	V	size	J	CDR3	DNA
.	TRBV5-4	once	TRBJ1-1	CASSSRRAKNTEAFF	TGTGCCAGCAGCTCGAGACGGGCAAAGAACACTGAAGCTTTCTTT
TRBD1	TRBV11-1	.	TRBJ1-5	CASSLVSQGGNQPQHF	TGTGCCAGCAGCTTAGTCAGTCAGGGGGGCAATCAGCCCCAGCATTTT
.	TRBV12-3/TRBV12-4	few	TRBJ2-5	CASRVVETQYF	TGTGCCAGCAGGGTAGTAGAGACCCAGTACTTC
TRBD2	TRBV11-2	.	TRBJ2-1	CASSYRRTSGSMNEQFF	TGTGCCAGCAGCTACCGGCGGACTAGCGGGAGTATGAATGAGCAGTTCTTC
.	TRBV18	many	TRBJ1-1	CASSPLRSGETTEAFF	TGTGCCAGCTCACCACTCCGGTCGGGGGAGACCACTGAAGCTTTCTTT
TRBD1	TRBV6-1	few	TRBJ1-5	CASSAQTGKYLNF	TGTGCCAGCAGTGCCCAGACAGGGAAATATTTGAATTTT
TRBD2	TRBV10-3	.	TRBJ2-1	CAISEAQRGHNEQFF	TGTGCCATCAGCGAGGCCCAGCGGGGCCACAATGAGCAGTTCTTC
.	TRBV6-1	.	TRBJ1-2	CASSERGSRGGYTF	TGTGCCAGCAGTGAACGGGGGTCGAGAGGTGGCTACACCTTC
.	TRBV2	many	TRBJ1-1	CASSDRAQNTEAFF	TGTGCCAGCAGTGATCGGGCGCAGAACACTGAAGCTTTCTTT
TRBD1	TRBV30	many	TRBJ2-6	CAWSYRQGFFSGANVLTF	TGTGCCTGGAGTTACCGACAGGGTTTCTTCTCTGGGGCCAACGTCCTGACTTTC
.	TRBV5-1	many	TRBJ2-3	CASSLIAVQDTQYF	TGCGCCAGCAGCTTAATAGCGGTTCAAGATACGCAGTATTTT
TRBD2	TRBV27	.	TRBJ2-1	CASSLFSSGRPPGHNEQFF	TGTGCCAGCAGTTTGTTTTCTAGCGGGAGGCCCCCGGGGCACAATGAGCAGTTCTTC
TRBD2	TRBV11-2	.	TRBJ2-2	CASSTRTSGWWGTGELFF	TGTGCCAGCAGCACCCGGACTAGCGGGTGGTGGGGGACCGGGGAGCTGTTTTTT